What follows is one T cell receptor beta chain and its context. What it binds is not known. This sample was included in a study of cytomegalovirus exposure and HLA in healthy donors. PCR amplification relied on 60 Vbeta primers (plus 13 Jbeta primers). Repertoires were generated with immunoSEQ multiplex PCR, while TCRdb's copy carries only in-frame clones and drops some. Here the sample spans under 200,000 clones, 80% to 90% being singletons. Points from the study as a whole: An Asian-associated ancestry cluster reportedly showed fewer N-insertions than the approximately 670-donor mean in a later analysis.

V was shortened by 0 bases and J by 0 bases, with 7 bases between the two germline ends. CDR3 length: 15 amino acids. Germline values: CDR1 SGHVS, CDR2 FNYEAQ. The gene calls are TRBV7-6 and TRBJ2-3; possibly TRBD2 for D (6 bases). The receptor's source is a man between 18 and 35 years old in good health and CMV-seropositive. The sequencing sample was made of PBMCs. This chain's CDR3 is CASSLAGLSTDTQYF. In nucleotides, the CDR3 is TGTGCCAGCAGCTTAGCGGGACTGAGCACAGATACGCAGTATTTT.